Below, 32 T cell receptor beta chains from the same sample are listed, as sequenced in a study of shared clonotypes between healthy human individuals. Clones were read by immunoSEQ multiplex PCR, and TCRdb kept only the in-frame ones, dropping some. This sample has fewer than 1.8 million clones, with approximately 98.5% found just once. Sequenced material: naive CD4+ T cells sorted from blood. Subset denoted: CD45RA+ positively selected. The origin of the receptors is a man under 40 in good health.

The rearrangement joins TRBV4-2 to TRBJ2-7, with TRBD2 matching over 11 bases. In germline, CDR1 is LGHNA, CDR2 YNFKEQ. The CDR3 is 18 residues long. V lost 3 bases and J lost 2; bases outside the gene matches: 12. This CDR3 reads CASSQKDGGTSGTYEQYF. CDR3 nucleotides: TGTGCCAGCAGCCAGAAAGATGGGGGGACTAGCGGAACCTACGAGCAGTACTTC.

The chain is built from TRBV5-1 and TRBJ2-5; the D gene is possibly TRBD1 (7 bases). The V end lost 4 bases, the J end lost 4 bases, and 17 bases lay between the germline ends. The V gene's germline CDR1 is SGHRS and CDR2 YFSETQ. This CDR3 has 15 amino acids. For the CDR3, the DNA is TGCGCCAGCAGCAGAACGGGAGAGGGGGCAGAGACCCAGTACTTC. Its protein is CASSRTGEGAETQYF.

The gene calls are TRBV21-1 and TRBJ2-3; the D call TRBD1 from the table was never checked on the DNA. TRBV21-1 is a known pseudogene. The CDR3 contains 19 residues. The DNA for the CDR3 is TGTGCCAGCAGCTCTCCATCGGACAGGTCTCTCGTGGAAGCAGATACGCAGTATTTT. Translated, it gives CASSSPSDRSLVEADTQYF.

J is TRBJ2-7 and V is TRBV11-2; a weak D match, TRBD1 (6 bases). This CDR3 has 15 residues. V gave up 3 bases and J gave up 3 bases, with 15 bases separating them. Germline CDR1 SGHAT, CDR2 FQNNGV. The CDR3 loop is CASSFPTGPLYEQYF. The CDR3 coding sequence is TGTGCCAGCAGCTTTCCGACAGGCCCCCTCTACGAGCAGTACTTC.

The genes are TRBV7-2 and TRBJ1-3, with D hard to call. Germline V lookup: CDR1 SGHTA, CDR2 FQGNSA. The CDR3 is 11 amino acids. The V and J ends lost 10 bases and 2 bases respectively, with 6 bases between them. CDR3 DNA sequence: TGTGCCACCGACCCTGGAAACACCATATATTTT. This gives the protein CATDPGNTIYF.

This clone was detected only once. V usage is TRBV9 and J usage is TRBJ2-7; D possibly corresponds to TRBD2 (8 bases). Looked up from germline, CDR1 is SGDLS and CDR2 is YYNGEE. Between the trimmed V and J ends, which lost 4 bases and 2 bases, there was a span of 16 bases. This CDR3 region has 15 residues. The CDR3 DNA reads as TGTGCCAGCAGCCGACAGGGACTAGGAACCTACGAGCAGTACTTC. It is translated as CASSRQGLGTYEQYF.

The V call is TRBV6-1, the J call TRBJ2-7; TRBD1 matches at 7 bases. Germline CDR1 and CDR2: MNHNS and SASEGT. The CDR3 totals 13 residues. Germline trimming cut 7 bases from V and 5 bases from J; bases unmatched to any gene: 8. The DNA of the CDR3 is TGTGCCAGCACCCTGGACAGGATCAACGAGCAGTACTTC. Translated, it gives CASTLDRINEQYF.

The chain links TRBV10-2 to TRBJ2-2, with D maybe TRBD2 (6 bases). V lost 8 bases, J lost 2 bases, and 18 bases lay in between. From germline, CDR1 is WSHSY and CDR2 SAAADI. The CDR3 contains 16 residues. CDR3 DNA sequence: TGCGCCAGCGCTACCTTTCGCGGGACTAACACCGGGGAGCTGTTTTTT. This codes for CASATFRGTNTGELFF.

This clone has only a few counts. The V and J genes are TRBV9 and TRBJ1-1, with TRBD1 identical over 7 bases. Looked up from germline, CDR1 is SGDLS and CDR2 is YYNGEE. The J segment lost 3 bases and the V segment lost 4 bases, leaving 6 bases of the junction unmatched. The CDR3 runs 14 residues. CDR3 DNA: TGTGCCAGCAGCAGACGACAGGGAGACACTGAAGCTTTCTTT. Its protein product is CASSRRQGDTEAFF.

The gene calls are TRBV20-1 and TRBJ1-2; unclear D gene. Trimming left V 6 bases short and J 7 bases short, with 12 bases between. This CDR3 comprises 11 residues. Germline CDR1 reads DFQATT; CDR2 reads SNEGSKA (reference sequence). The CDR3 here is CSAGESGGYTF. For the CDR3, the DNA is TGCAGTGCCGGGGAGTCGGGTGGCTACACCTTC.

The J gene is TRBJ2-5, the V gene TRBV7-9; 12 positions agree with TRBD1. CDR1 SEHNR and CDR2 FQNEAQ come from the germline V gene (reference sequence). With V trimmed by 6 bases and J by 0 bases, 11 bases remained unmatched. The CDR3 consists of 18 residues. As DNA, the CDR3 is TGTGCCAGCAGGCAGGGGACAGGGGGCGTGGGGTACCAAGAGACCCAGTACTTC. This encodes CASRQGTGGVGYQETQYF.

The J gene is TRBJ1-3, the V gene TRBV6-1; no definite D call. V gave up 2 bases and J gave up 0 bases, with 11 bases separating them. Germline V gene lookup returns CDR1 MNHNS and CDR2 SASEGT. This CDR3 is 16 amino acids long. DNA for the CDR3: TGTGCCAGCAGTGAAACCACAGCCCTCTCTGGAAACACCATATATTTT. Its translation: CASSETTALSGNTIYF.

Worth noting for this clone: The same CDR3 also results from other DNA sequences found in this sample. The V and J genes are TRBV6-5 and TRBJ2-5; D uncertain. Trimming cost V 2 bases and J 2 bases, with 9 bases left between them. Germline loops: CDR1 MNHEY, CDR2 SVGAGI. The length of the CDR3 is 14 residues. Here the CDR3 reads CASSYGRGQETQYF. DNA for the CDR3: TGTGCCAGCAGTTACGGGCGTGGGCAAGAGACCCAGTACTTC.

The J gene is TRBJ2-7, the V gene TRBV5-4; TRBD2 matches 11 bases. With 4 bases clipped from V and 2 bases from J, the junction kept 5 bases outside the gene matches. The CDR3 is made up of 15 amino acids. In germline, CDR1 is SGHNT, CDR2 YYREEE (reference sequence). The CDR3 is CASSPTSGKPYEQYF. The DNA for the CDR3 is TGTGCCAGCAGCCCGACTAGCGGGAAACCCTACGAGCAGTACTTC.

This clone has just one count. The chain is built from TRBV14 and TRBJ2-5, with 7 bases that match TRBD1. The V and J ends lost 1 base and 4 bases, in that order; junction bases with no gene match: 15. The CDR3 totals 18 residues. CDR1 SGHDN and CDR2 FVKESK come from the germline V gene. The CDR3 region is CASSQGPGDRPRGETQYF. CDR3 nucleotides: TGTGCCAGCAGCCAAGGGCCTGGGGACAGACCCAGGGGAGAGACCCAGTACTTC.

The chain is built from TRBV20-1 and TRBJ1-1; D is ambiguous. The CDR3 consists of 11 residues. Germline values: CDR1 DFQATT, CDR2 SNEGSKA (reference sequence). CDR3 sequence reads: CSPQRWTEAFF. CDR3 nucleotide sequence: TGCAGCCCTCAGAGGTGGACTGAAGCTTTCTTT.

The chain employs TRBV27 and TRBJ2-1; 7 bases line up with TRBD1. V shed 9 bases and J 7 bases; nucleotides not matched to a gene: 21. This CDR3 contains 17 residues. In germline, CDR1 is MNHEY, CDR2 SMNVEV (reference sequence). Here the CDR3 reads CASGSGGFGSNRNEQFF. CDR3 DNA: TGTGCCAGTGGGTCAGGGGGTTTTGGCTCCAACAGAAATGAGCAGTTCTTC.

This chain joins TRBV2 and TRBJ2-7, with 9 bases lining up with TRBD2. Trimming at V came to 4 bases and at J to 0 bases, leaving 7 bases not matched to a gene. Per the germline V gene, CDR1 is SNHLY and CDR2 is FYNNEI. This CDR3 is 16 amino acids long. The CDR3 reads CASSVGLAGNSYEQYF. In DNA, the CDR3 is TGTGCCAGCAGTGTAGGGCTAGCGGGAAACTCCTACGAGCAGTACTTC. The variable domain in full, with the rest retrieved from reference TRBV2 and TRBJ2-7, is EPEVTQTPSHQVTQMGQEVILRCVPISNHLYFYWYRQILGQKVEFLVSFYNNEISEKSEIFDDQFSVERPDGSNFTLKIRSTKLEDSAMYFCASSVGLAGNSYEQYFGPGTRLTVT.

This clone has only one observation. V and J are TRBV11-2 and TRBJ1-2, with 10 bases fitting TRBD1. This CDR3 spans 14 amino acids. CDR1 and CDR2 from the germline V gene are SGHAT and FQNNGV. The J segment lost 7 bases and the V segment lost 5 bases, leaving 7 bases of the junction unmatched. In DNA form, the CDR3 reads TGTGCCAGCAGCCCCGGACAGGGGGGTCTTGGCTACACCTTC. It encodes CASSPGQGGLGYTF.

The chain links TRBV28 to TRBJ2-1, with 7 bases aligning to TRBD1. V shed 5 bases, J shed 8 bases, and the junction held 9 bases outside the gene matches. CDR1 and CDR2 (germline): MDHEN, SYDVKM. This CDR3 comprises 14 residues. CDR3 in DNA: TGTGCCAGCAGTAACCTCGGGACAGCCGATGAGCAGTTCTTC. Translating it yields CASSNLGTADEQFF.

This chain uses TRBV5-1 with TRBJ2-7; no clear D. CDR1 is SGHRS, CDR2 YFSETQ, per germline. The CDR3 length is 14 residues. Trimming left V 4 bases short and J 9 bases short, with 20 bases between. The CDR3 sequence is CASSPQGGAIGQYF. The CDR3 bases are TGCGCCAGCAGCCCTCAAGGTGGCGCAATAGGGCAGTACTTC. The full variable domain, completed using reference TRBV5-1 and TRBJ2-7, is KAGVTQTPRYLIKTRGQQVTLSCSPISGHRSVSWYQQTPGQGLQFLFEYFSETQRNKGNFPGRFSGRQFSNSRSEMNVSTLELGDSALYLCASSPQGGAIGQYFGPGTRLTVT.

J is TRBJ1-1 and V is TRBV20-1; possible D gene TRBD1, 5 bases. The CDR3 runs to 11 residues. Deletions cut 4 bases from V and 8 bases from J, with 11 bases between. Germline loops: CDR1 DFQATT, CDR2 SNEGSKA (reference sequence). The CDR3 loop reads CSATGGLEAFF. DNA for the CDR3: TGCAGTGCTACCGGGGGGTTGGAAGCTTTCTTT.

V gene TRBV14 combines with J gene TRBJ1-1; the D gene is possibly TRBD1 (5 bases). The V end lost 10 bases, the J end lost 3 bases, and 15 bases lay between the germline ends. The CDR3 contains 13 residues. Germline V gene data show CDR1 as SGHDN and CDR2 as FVKESK. Written as DNA, the CDR3 is TGTGCCACCCAGAATTGGGGGGACACTGAAGCTTTCTTT. It is translated as CATQNWGDTEAFF. The complete variable domain, with remaining parts taken from reference TRBV14 and TRBJ1-1, reads EAGVTQFPSHSVIEKGQTVTLRCDPISGHDNLYWYRRVMGKEIKFLLHFVKESKQDESGMPNNRFLAERTGGTYSTLKVQPAELEDSGVYFCATQNWGDTEAFFGQGTRLTVV.

This clone was seen once. Other DNA sequences in the sample encode the same CDR3. CDR3: CASSFSGTNTGELFF. As DNA, the CDR3 is TGTGCCAGCAGCTTTTCCGGGACGAACACCGGGGAGCTGTTTTTT. This chain connects TRBV11-3 to TRBJ2-2; D might be TRBD2 (5 bases). Trimming shortened V by 3 bases and J by 0 bases, and 8 bases separated the two germline ends. CDR3 length equals 15 residues. Looked up from germline, CDR1 is SGHNT and CDR2 is YENEEA. Supplemented by reference TRBV11-3 and TRBJ2-2, the full variable domain reads EAGVVQSPRYKIIEKKQPVAFWCNPISGHNTLYWYLQNLGQGPELLIRYENEEAVDDSQLPKDRFSAERLKGVDSTLKIQPAELGDSAVYLCASSFSGTNTGELFFGEGSRLTVL.

The V gene is TRBV15, the J gene TRBJ2-1, with 7 bases matching TRBD1. The CDR3 extends over 14 amino acids. Germline CDR1 is LNHNV and CDR2 is YYDKDF (reference sequence). The V and J ends lost 1 base and 4 bases, in that order; junction bases with no gene match: 1. CDR3: CATSRVDRYNEQFF. DNA of the CDR3: TGTGCCACCAGCAGAGTGGACAGGTACAATGAGCAGTTCTTC.

As to this clone: Other DNA sequences in the same sample also yield this CDR3. CDR3 residues: CASSLDRGDEQYF. The CDR3 nucleotides read TGTGCCAGCAGCCTTGACAGGGGCGACGAGCAGTACTTC. The chain recombines TRBV7-8 with TRBJ2-7, with 8 positions matching TRBD1. CDR1 SGHVS and CDR2 FQNEAQ come from the germline V gene. This CDR3 contains 13 residues. J gave up 5 bases and V 5 bases, and 5 bases lay outside the gene matches.

This sequence joins TRBV27 and TRBJ2-1; 10 bases agree with TRBD2. In germline, CDR1 is MNHEY, CDR2 SMNVEV (reference sequence). V shed 5 bases and J 0 bases; nucleotides not matched to a gene: 10. The CDR3 runs 18 residues. The CDR3 nucleotides are TGTGCCAGCAGTGACAGGACTAGCGGAGTTAACTCCTACAATGAGCAGTTCTTC. Protein: CASSDRTSGVNSYNEQFF.

On this clone: Other DNA sequences in this sample translate to the same CDR3. The chain couples TRBV27 to TRBJ2-7; 7 bases fit TRBD1. The junction had 3 bases not matched to a gene; V was cut back by 4 bases and J by 0 bases. CDR3 size: 14 residues. Germline V gene lookup returns CDR1 MNHEY and CDR2 SMNVEV (reference sequence). Written as DNA, the CDR3 is TGTGCCAGCAGTTACACAGGGGTCTCCTACGAGCAGTACTTC. It is translated as CASSYTGVSYEQYF.

The CDR3 is CALSPAYNEQFF. CDR3 bases: TGTGCCCTTAGCCCCGCCTACAATGAGCAGTTCTTC. The chain joins TRBV19 to TRBJ2-1; D not certain. Trimming took 11 bases from V and 2 from J, leaving 10 bases between them. This CDR3 is 12 amino acids long. Germline V gene sequence: CDR1 LNHDA, CDR2 SQIVND (reference sequence).

V usage is TRBV5-4 and J usage is TRBJ2-7; the D is unclear. The CDR3 sequence is 15 residues long. V was clipped by 8 bases and J by 2 bases, with 20 bases between them. Germline CDR1 is SGHNT and CDR2 is YYREEE (reference sequence). The CDR3 bases are TGTGCCAGAAGCCTGGAGACCCTTAAGGCCTACGAGCAGTACTTC. As protein: CARSLETLKAYEQYF.

This clone has just one count. The CDR3 DNA reads as TGTGCCTGGGTGATGGGTAGTCGCGGCTACACCTTC. It codes for CAWVMGSRGYTF. This chain uses TRBV30 with TRBJ1-2; D not resolved. V was clipped by 5 bases and J by 8 bases, with 15 bases between them. The CDR3 consists of 12 residues. Germline V CDR1 and CDR2: GTSNPN, SVGIG (reference sequence).

This sequence joins TRBV2 and TRBJ2-3; 10 bases are a match to TRBD2. Germline values: CDR1 SNHLY, CDR2 FYNNEI. The CDR3 contains 15 residues. V lost 11 bases, J lost 2 bases, and 10 bases stayed unmatched. CDR3 coding DNA: TGTGCCGCAAAGAGGCTAGCGGGAGACACAGATACGCAGTATTTT. Its translation is CAAKRLAGDTDTQYF.